Given below is one T cell receptor (beta chain) in context. Its antigen is still unknown. The study amplified TCR beta CDR3 regions using RNA transcripts. HTBI-primed first-round RT-PCR preceded second-round multiplex PCR. TCRdb re-derived calls from the multiplex PCR reads in MiXCR, one entry per CDR3 protein. The data contain about 740,000 distinct CDR3 sequences, 35% to 50% of them singletons. The germline gives CDR1 MGHDK, CDR2 SYGVNS. The CDR3 spans 12 residues. V was trimmed by 9 bases and J by 7 bases, leaving 10 bases between them. The record originates from a study of Graves' ophthalmopathy and Graves' hyperthyroidism. Study outcomes and limitations: Blood also carried most expanded thyroid clonotypes exceeding 0.001 frequency. The model predicted progression of ophthalmopathy with a sensitivity of roughly 70%, and its specificity was around 72%.

Additional autoimmune diseases, uncontrolled infections, pregnancy or lactation disqualified patients. The authors diagnosed from clinical symptoms, serum thyroxine, TRAb, thyroid ultrasound and orbital computed tomography. What was sequenced was peripheral blood. The sequence was collected from an adult man with Graves' ophthalmopathy. The chain has TRBV25-1 and TRBJ1-6; D is unclear. CDR3 DNA: TGTGCCAGTTTACATCGAAATTCACCCCTCCACTTT. Translation: CASLHRNSPLHF.